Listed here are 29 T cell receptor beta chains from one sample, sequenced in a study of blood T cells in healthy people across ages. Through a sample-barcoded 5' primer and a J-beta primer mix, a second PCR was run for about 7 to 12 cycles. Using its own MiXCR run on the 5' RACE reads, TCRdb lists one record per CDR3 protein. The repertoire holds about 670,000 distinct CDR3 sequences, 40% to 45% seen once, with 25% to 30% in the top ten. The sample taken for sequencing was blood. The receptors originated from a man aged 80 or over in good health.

The CDR3 protein is CASSRVDGNTIYF. CDR3 sequence (DNA): TGTGCCAGCAGCCGCGTAGATGGGAACACCATATATTTT. The J gene is TRBJ1-3, the V gene TRBV5-5; no clear D gene. Germline CDR1 reads SGHKS; CDR2 reads YYEKEE (reference sequence). This CDR3 region has 13 residues. V lost 4 bases and J lost 7, with 12 bases in between.

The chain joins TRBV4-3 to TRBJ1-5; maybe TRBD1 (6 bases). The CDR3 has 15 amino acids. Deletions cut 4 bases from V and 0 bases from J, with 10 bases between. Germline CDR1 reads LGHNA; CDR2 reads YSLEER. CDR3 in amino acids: CASSPDSNSNQPQHF. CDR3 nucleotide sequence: TGCGCCAGCAGCCCGGACAGTAATAGCAATCAGCCCCAGCATTTT.

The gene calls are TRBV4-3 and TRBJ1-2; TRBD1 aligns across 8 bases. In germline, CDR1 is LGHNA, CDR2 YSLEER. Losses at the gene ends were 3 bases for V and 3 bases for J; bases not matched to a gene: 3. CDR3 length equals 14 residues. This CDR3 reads CASSHYRGDYGYTF. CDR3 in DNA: TGCGCCAGCAGCCACTACAGGGGGGACTATGGCTACACCTTC.

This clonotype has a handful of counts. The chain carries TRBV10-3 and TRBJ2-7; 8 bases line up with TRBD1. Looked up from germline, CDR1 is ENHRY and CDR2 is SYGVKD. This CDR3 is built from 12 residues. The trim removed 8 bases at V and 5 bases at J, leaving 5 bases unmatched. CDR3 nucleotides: TGTGCCATCGGACAGGGACAACACGAGCAGTACTTC. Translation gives CAIGQGQHEQYF.

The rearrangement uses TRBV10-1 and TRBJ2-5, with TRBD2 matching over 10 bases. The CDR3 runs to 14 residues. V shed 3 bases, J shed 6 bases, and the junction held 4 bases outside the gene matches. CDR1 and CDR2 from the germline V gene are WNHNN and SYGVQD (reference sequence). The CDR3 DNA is TGCGCCAGCAGTGAAGTAGCGGGGGGCCAGACCCAGTACTTC. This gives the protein CASSEVAGGQTQYF.

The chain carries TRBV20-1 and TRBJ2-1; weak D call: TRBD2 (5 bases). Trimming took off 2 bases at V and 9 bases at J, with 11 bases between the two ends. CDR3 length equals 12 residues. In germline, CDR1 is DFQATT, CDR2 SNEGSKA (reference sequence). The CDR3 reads CSARILAGEQFF. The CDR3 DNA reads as TGCAGTGCTAGAATTCTAGCCGGTGAGCAGTTCTTC.

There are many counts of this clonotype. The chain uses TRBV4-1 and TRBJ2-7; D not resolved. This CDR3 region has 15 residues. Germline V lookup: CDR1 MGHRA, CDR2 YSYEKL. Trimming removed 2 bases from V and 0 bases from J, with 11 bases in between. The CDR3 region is CASSQTSLGSYEQYF. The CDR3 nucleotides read TGCGCCAGCAGCCAAACCTCCTTGGGCTCCTACGAGCAGTACTTC.

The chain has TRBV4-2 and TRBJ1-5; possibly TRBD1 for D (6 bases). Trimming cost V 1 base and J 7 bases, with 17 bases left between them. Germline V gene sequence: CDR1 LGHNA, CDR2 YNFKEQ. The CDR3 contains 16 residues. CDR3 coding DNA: TGTGCCAGCAGCCAAGGAGCGGGGGAACAGGGCCAGCCCCAGCATTTT. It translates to CASSQGAGEQGQPQHF.

CDR3 residues: CAWMRGTGSYEQYF. In nucleotides, the CDR3 is TGTGCCTGGATGCGTGGGACAGGCTCCTACGAGCAGTACTTC. The V and J genes are TRBV30 and TRBJ2-7; 8 nucleotides line up with TRBD1. V lost 4 bases to trimming and J lost 0 bases; unmatched junction nucleotides: 5. The length of the CDR3 is 14 residues. Germline assignment: CDR1 GTSNPN and CDR2 SVGIG (reference sequence).

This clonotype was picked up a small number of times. The CDR3 region is CASSQTGLAGDAEQFF. In DNA, the CDR3 is TGCGCCAGCAGCCAAACAGGACTAGCGGGAGACGCTGAGCAGTTCTTC. The chain recombines TRBV4-3 with TRBJ2-1, with 13 bases matching TRBD2. Germline CDR1 LGHNA, CDR2 YSLEER. The V gene end was trimmed by 2 bases and the J gene end by 9 bases; junction bases not matched to a gene: 7. The CDR3 sequence is 16 residues long.

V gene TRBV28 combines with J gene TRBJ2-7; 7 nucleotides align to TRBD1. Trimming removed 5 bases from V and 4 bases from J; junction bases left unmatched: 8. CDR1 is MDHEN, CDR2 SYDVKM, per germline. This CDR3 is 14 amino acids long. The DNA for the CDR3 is TGTGCCAGCAGTAAGACAGGGTATGTTTACGAGCAGTACTTC. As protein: CASSKTGYVYEQYF.

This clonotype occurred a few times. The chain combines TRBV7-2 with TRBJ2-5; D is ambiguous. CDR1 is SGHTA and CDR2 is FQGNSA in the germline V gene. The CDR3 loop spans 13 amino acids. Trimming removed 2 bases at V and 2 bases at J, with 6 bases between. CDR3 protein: CASSLLGQETQYF. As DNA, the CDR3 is TGTGCCAGCAGCTTACTCGGGCAAGAGACCCAGTACTTC.

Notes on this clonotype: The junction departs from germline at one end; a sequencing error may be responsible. The CDR3 coding sequence is TGCACCAGCAGCTTGGCATTTTTCGGAGAGACCCAGTACTTC. It is translated as CTSSLAFFGETQYF. The V and J genes are TRBV5-1 and TRBJ2-5; D remains unclear. CDR3 length: 14 residues. Germline assignment: CDR1 SGHRS and CDR2 YFSETQ.

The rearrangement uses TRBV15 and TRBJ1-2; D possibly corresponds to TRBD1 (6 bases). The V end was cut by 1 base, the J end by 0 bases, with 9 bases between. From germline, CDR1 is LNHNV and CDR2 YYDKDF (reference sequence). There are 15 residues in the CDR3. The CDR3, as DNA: TGTGCCACCAGCAGAGCCGGGACACCTAACTATGGCTACACCTTC. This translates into CATSRAGTPNYGYTF. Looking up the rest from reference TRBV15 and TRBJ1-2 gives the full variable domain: DAMVIQNPRYQVTQFGKPVTLSCSQTLNHNVMYWYQQKSSQAPKLLFHYYDKDFNNEADTPDNFQSRRPNTSFCFLDIRSPGLGDTAMYLCATSRAGTPNYGYTFGSGTRLTVV.

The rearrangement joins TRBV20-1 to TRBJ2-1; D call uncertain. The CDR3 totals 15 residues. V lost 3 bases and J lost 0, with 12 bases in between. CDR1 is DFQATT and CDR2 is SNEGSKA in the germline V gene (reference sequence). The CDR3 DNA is TGCAGTGCTAGTCCTCAGCGAAGCTCCTACAATGAGCAGTTCTTC. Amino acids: CSASPQRSSYNEQFF.

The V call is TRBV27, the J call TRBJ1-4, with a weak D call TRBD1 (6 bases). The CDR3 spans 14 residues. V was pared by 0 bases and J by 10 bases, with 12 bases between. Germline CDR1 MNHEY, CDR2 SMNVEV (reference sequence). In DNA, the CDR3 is TGTGCCAGCAGTTTATCACAGGGTTTGGGAAAACTGTTTTTT. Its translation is CASSLSQGLGKLFF.

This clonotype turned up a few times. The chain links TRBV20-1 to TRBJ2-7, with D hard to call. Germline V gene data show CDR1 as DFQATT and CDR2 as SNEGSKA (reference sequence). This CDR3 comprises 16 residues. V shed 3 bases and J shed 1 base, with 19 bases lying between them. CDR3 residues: CSASPLVLAESYEQYF. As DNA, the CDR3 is TGCAGTGCTAGTCCGCTTGTCTTGGCAGAATCCTACGAGCAGTACTTC.

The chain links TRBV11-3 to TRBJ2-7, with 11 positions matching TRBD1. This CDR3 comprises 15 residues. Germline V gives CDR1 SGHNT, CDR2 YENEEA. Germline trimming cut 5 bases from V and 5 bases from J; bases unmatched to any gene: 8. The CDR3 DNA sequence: TGTGCCAGCAGCACCCGGGACAGGGGGTTCGACGAGCAGTACTTC. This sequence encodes CASSTRDRGFDEQYF.

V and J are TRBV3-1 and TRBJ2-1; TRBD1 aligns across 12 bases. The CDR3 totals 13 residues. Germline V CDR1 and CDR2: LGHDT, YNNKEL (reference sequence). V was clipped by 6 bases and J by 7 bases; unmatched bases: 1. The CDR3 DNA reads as TGTGCCAGCAGGGGACAGGGGGCTAATGAGCAGTTCTTC. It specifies CASRGQGANEQFF.

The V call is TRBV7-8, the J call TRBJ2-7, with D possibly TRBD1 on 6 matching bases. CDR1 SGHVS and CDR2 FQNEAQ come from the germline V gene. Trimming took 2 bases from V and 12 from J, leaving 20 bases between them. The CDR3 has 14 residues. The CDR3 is CASSLLQGKKTRYF. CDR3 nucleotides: TGTGCCAGCAGCTTACTGCAGGGGAAAAAGACCCGGTACTTC.

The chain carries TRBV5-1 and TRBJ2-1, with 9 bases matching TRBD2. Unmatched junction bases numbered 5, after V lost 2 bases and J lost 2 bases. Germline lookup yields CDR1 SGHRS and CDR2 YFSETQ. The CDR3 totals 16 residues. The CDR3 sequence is CASSFSGGLAYNEQFF. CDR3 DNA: TGCGCCAGCAGCTTCAGCGGGGGGTTGGCCTACAATGAGCAGTTCTTC. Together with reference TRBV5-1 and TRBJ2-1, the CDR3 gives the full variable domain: KAGVTQTPRYLIKTRGQQVTLSCSPISGHRSVSWYQQTPGQGLQFLFEYFSETQRNKGNFPGRFSGRQFSNSRSEMNVSTLELGDSALYLCASSFSGGLAYNEQFFGPGTRLTVL.

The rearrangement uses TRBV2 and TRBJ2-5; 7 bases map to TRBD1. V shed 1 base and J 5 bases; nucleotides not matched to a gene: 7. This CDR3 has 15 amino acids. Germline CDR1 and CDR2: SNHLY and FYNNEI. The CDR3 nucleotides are TGTGCCAGCAGTGAAGATCGAAGGGGGCAGGAGACCCAGTACTTC. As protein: CASSEDRRGQETQYF.

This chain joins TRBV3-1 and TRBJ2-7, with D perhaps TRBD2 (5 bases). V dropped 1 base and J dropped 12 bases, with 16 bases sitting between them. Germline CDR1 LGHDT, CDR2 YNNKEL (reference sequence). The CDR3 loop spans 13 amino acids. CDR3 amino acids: CASSQARSSILYF. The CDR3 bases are TGTGCCAGCAGCCAAGCCCGTTCTAGCATTCTGTACTTC.

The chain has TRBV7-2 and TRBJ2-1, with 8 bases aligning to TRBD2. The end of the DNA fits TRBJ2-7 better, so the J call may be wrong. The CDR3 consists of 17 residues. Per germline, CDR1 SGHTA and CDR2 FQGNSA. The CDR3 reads CASSSGLAGSTYNEQYF. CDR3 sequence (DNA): TGTGCCAGCAGTTCGGGTTTAGCGGGATCTACCTACAATGAGCAGTACTTC.

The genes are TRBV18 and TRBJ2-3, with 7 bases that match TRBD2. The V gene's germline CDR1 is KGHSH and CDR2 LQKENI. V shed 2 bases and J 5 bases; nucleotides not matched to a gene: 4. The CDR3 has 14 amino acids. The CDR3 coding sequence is TGTGCCAGCTCACCAGGGAGGGGCGGAGATACGCAGTATTTT. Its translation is CASSPGRGGDTQYF.

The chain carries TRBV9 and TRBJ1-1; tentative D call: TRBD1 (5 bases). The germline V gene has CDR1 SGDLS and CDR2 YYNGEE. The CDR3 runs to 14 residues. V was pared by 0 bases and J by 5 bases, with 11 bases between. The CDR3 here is CASSVDEGRTEAFF. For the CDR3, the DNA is TGTGCCAGCAGCGTAGATGAGGGGCGTACTGAAGCTTTCTTT.

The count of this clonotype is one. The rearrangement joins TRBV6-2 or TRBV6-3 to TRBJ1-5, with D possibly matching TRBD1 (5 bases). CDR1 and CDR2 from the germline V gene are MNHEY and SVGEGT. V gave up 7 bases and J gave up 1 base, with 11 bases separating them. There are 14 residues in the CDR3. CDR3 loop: CASKGHQSNQPQHF. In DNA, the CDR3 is TGTGCCAGCAAGGGGCACCAAAGCAATCAGCCCCAGCATTTT.

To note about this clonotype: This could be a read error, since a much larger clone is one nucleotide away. CDR3 residues: CASSFTADTQYF. The CDR3, as DNA: TGTGCCAGCAGCTTCACGGCAGATACGCAGTATTTT. The V call is TRBV7-9, the J call TRBJ2-3, with unresolved D. The CDR3 spans 12 residues. Per germline, CDR1 SEHNR and CDR2 FQNEAQ (reference sequence). The V gene lost 3 bases and the J gene lost 4 bases, with 5 bases spanning the gap.

CDR3 region: CASSLTPRLGNIQYF. The CDR3 DNA reads as TGTGCCAGCAGTTTAACCCCAAGACTAGGAAACATTCAGTACTTC. V gene TRBV28 combines with J gene TRBJ2-4; a weak D match, TRBD2 (6 bases). The CDR3 is 15 residues long. V lost 2 bases and J 6 bases, leaving 14 bases between the germline ends. Germline CDR1 is MDHEN and CDR2 is SYDVKM.